The T cell receptor beta chain described here comes from a study of cytomegalovirus exposure and HLA in healthy donors. Overall study context: Earlier findings included 90 million to 120 million unique TCR beta sequences obtained from about 180 million T cells.

The ends lost 2 bases at V and 3 bases at J; junction bases unmatched: 7. The germline V gene has CDR1 MDHEN and CDR2 SYDVKM. CDR3 length equals 16 residues. The study, taken as a whole, reports: A prior analysis recorded that most TCR beta V segments were productive about 90% or about 30% of the time. In a later analysis, several top co-occurrence clusters appeared linked to parvovirus B19, influenza, CMV and Epstein-Barr virus. A few of the chains that were CMV-associated were confirmed in vitro to be specific for CMV antigens.

Primers included in the PCR were 60 Vbeta and 13 Jbeta primers. Sequenced by immunoSEQ multiplex PCR; TCRdb stores in-frame clones only, minus some. The repertoire holds about 150,000 clones, roughly 80% seen once, with around 3.6% in the top ten. In regard to this clone: The antigen remains unidentified.

The origin of this receptor is a woman aged 40 to 55 in good health and CMV-seronegative. The sequenced sample was PBMCs. This chain links TRBV28 with TRBJ1-1, with 9 bases that match TRBD1. CDR3 protein: CASSLRTGVGYTEAFF. CDR3 DNA: TGTGCCAGCAGTTTACGGACAGGGGTGGGATACACTGAAGCTTTCTTT.